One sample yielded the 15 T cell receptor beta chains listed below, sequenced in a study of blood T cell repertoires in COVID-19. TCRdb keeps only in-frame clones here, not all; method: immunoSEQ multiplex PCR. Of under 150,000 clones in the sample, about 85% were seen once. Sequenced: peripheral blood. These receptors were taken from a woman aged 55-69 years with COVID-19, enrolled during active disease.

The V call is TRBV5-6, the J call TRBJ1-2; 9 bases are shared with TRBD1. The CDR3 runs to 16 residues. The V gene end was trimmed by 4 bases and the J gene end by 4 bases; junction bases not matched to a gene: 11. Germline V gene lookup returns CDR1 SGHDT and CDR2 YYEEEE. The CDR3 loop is CASSPGQGVPFYGYTF. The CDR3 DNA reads TGTGCCAGCAGCCCGGGACAGGGCGTACCTTTCTATGGCTACACCTTC.

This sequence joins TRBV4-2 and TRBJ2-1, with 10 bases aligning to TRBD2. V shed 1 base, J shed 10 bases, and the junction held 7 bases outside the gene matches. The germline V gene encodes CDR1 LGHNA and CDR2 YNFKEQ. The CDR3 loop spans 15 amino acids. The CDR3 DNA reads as TGTGCCAGCAGCCAAGTAAGCGGGGGGGCTGGGGAGCAGTTCTTC. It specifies CASSQVSGGAGEQFF.

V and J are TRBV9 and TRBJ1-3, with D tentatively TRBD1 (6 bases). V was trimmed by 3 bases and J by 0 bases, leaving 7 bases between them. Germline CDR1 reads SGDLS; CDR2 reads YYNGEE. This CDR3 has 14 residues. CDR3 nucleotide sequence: TGTGCCAGCAGCGCGACAGGCTCTGGAAACACCATATATTTT. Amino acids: CASSATGSGNTIYF.

As DNA, the CDR3 is TGTGCCAGCAGCTTTCTCAGCACAGATACGCAGTATTTT. It is translated as CASSFLSTDTQYF. The chain joins TRBV5-6 to TRBJ2-3; D remains unclear. The CDR3 contains 13 residues. Per the germline V gene, CDR1 is SGHDT and CDR2 is YYEEEE. Trimming pared 2 bases from V and 0 bases from J, leaving 4 bases between.

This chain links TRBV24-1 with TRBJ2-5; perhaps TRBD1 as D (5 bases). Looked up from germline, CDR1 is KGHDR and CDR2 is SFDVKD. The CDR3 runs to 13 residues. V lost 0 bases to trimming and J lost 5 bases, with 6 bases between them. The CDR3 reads CATSDLPGETQYF. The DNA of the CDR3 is TGTGCCACCAGTGATTTGCCAGGGGAGACCCAGTACTTC.

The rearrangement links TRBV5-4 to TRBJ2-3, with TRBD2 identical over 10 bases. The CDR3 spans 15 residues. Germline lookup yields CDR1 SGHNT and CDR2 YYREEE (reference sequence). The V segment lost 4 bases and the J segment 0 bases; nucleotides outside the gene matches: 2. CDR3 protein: CASSGSGGSTDTQYF. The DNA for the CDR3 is TGTGCCAGCAGCGGTAGCGGGGGGAGCACAGATACGCAGTATTTT.

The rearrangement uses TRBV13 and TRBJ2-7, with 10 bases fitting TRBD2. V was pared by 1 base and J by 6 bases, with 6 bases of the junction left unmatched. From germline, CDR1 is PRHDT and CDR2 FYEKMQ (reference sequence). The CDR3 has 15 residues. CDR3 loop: CASSLVPAGGSEQYF. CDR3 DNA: TGTGCCAGCAGCTTAGTGCCAGCGGGGGGGTCCGAGCAGTACTTC.

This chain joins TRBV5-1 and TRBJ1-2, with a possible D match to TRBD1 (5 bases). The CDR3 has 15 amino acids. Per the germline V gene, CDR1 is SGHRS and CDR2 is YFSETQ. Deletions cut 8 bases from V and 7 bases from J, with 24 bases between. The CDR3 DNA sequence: TGCGCCAGTACCCCCATGGAGGGGTTAAGCGGTGGCTACACCTTC. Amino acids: CASTPMEGLSGGYTF.

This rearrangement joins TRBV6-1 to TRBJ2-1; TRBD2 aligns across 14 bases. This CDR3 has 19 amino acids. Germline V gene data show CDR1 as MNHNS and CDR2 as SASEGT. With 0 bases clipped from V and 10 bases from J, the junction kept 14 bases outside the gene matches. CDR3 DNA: TGTGCCAGCAGTGAAGCGGTAACGACTAGCGGGGGGGGCTTGAAAGAGCAGTTCTTC. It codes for CASSEAVTTSGGGLKEQFF.

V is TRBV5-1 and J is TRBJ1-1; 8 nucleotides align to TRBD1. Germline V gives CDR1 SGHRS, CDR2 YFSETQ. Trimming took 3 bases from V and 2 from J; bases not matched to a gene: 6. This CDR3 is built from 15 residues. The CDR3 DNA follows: TGCGCCAGCAGCTGGACAGGGCATGGTAACACTGAAGCTTTCTTT. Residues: CASSWTGHGNTEAFF.

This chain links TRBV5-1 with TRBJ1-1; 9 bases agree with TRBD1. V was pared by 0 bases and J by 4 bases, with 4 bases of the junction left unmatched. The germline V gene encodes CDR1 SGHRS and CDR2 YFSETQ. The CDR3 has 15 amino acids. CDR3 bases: TGCGCCAGCAGCTTGGAGACAGGGGGGTTCACTGAAGCTTTCTTT. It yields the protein CASSLETGGFTEAFF.

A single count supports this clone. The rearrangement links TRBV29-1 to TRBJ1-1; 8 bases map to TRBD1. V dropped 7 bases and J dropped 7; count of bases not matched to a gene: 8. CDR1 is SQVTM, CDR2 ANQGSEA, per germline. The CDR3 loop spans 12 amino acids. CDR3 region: CSGLGQENEAFF. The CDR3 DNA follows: TGCAGCGGCCTGGGACAGGAGAATGAAGCTTTCTTT.

The DNA for the CDR3 is TGTGCCAGTAGACCGGTGGGACAGACTAGCAATCAGCCCCAGCATTTT. Amino acids: CASRPVGQTSNQPQHF. The V and J genes are TRBV19 and TRBJ1-5, with 7 positions matching TRBD1. Trimming removed 6 bases from V and 0 bases from J; junction bases left unmatched: 8. Germline CDR1 LNHDA, CDR2 SQIVND (reference sequence). This CDR3 region has 16 residues.

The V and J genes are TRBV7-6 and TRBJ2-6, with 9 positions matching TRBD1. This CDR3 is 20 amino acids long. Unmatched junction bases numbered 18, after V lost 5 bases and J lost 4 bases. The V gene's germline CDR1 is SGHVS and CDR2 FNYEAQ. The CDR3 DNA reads TGTGCCAGCAGCGTACACAGGGGGCCCCTCGGATACGCCGGGGCCAACGTCCTGACTTTC. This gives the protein CASSVHRGPLGYAGANVLTF.

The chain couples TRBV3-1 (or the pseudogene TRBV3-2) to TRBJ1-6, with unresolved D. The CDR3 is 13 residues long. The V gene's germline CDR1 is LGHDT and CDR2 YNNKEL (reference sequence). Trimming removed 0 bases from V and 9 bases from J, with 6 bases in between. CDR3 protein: CASSQEALSPLHF. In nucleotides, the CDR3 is TGTGCCAGCAGCCAAGAGGCCCTTTCACCCCTCCACTTT.